This T cell receptor (beta chain) derives from a study of shared clonotypes between healthy human individuals. Germline V CDR1 and CDR2: SQVTM, ANQGSEA. After removal of 7 bases from V and 4 bases from J, the junction contained 7 bases not matched to a gene. CDR3 length: 13 amino acids. TCRdb's table, derived via immunoSEQ multiplex PCR, lists solely in-frame clones and lacks some. The repertoire consists of just over 2,000,000 clones, with 95% occurring once and the leading ten covering roughly 0.13%. Sequenced input: naive CD4+ T cells sorted from blood. Subset indicated: CD45RA+ positively selected. The receptor comes from a man between 18 and 35 years old in good health. J is TRBJ2-5 and V is TRBV29-1; 9 nucleotides match TRBD2. In DNA form, the CDR3 reads TGCAGCGCTTGGACTAGCGCTAGAGAGACCCAGTACTTC. It translates to CSAWTSARETQYF. Complete variable domain (other parts from reference TRBV29-1 and TRBJ2-5): SAVISQKPSRDICQRGTSLTIQCQVDSQVTMMFWYRQQPGQSLTLIATANQGSEATYESGFVIDKFPISRPNLTFSTLTVSNMSPEDSSIYLCSAWTSARETQYFGPGTRLLVL.